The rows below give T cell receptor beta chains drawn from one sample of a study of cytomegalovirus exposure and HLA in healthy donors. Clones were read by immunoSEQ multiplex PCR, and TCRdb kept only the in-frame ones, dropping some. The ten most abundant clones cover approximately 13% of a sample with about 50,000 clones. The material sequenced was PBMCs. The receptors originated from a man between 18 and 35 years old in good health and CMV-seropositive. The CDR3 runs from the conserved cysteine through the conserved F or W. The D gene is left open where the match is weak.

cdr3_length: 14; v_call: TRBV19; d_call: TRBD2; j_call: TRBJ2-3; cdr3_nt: TGTGCCAGTAGTATGGGACTAGCCACAGATACGCAGTATTTT; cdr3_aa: CASSMGLATDTQYF
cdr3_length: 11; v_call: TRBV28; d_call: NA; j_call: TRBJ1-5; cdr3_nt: TGTGCCAGCAGTTTAAAGGAGAGGCAGCATTTT; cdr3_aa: CASSLKERQHF
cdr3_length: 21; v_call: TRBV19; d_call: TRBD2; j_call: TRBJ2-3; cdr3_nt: TGTGCCTCCAGTAAGGGGCTCTTCTCTCCCGATCGGCGGGAGAGCACAGATACGCAGTATTTT; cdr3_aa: CASSKGLFSPDRRESTDTQYF
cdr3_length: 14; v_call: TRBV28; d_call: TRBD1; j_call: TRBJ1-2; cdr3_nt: TGTGCCAGCCGAGGGGCAGGGGGCGACTATGGCTACACCTTC; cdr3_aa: CASRGAGGDYGYTF
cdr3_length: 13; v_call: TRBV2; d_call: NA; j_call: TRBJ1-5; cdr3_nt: TGTGCCAGTAAGCGGGACGGGAATCAGCCCCAGCATTTT; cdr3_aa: CASKRDGNQPQHF
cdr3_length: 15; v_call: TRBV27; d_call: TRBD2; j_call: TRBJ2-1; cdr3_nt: TGTGCCAGCACCTCGGGGGGATCCAGCTACAATGAGCAGTTCTTC; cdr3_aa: CASTSGGSSYNEQFF
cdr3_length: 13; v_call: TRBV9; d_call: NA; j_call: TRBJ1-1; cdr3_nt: TGTGCCAGCAGCGTAGATGGAGGTCGAGAAGCTTTCTTT; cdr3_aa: CASSVDGGREAFF
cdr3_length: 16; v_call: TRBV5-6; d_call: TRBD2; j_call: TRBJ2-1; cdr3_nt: TGTGCCAGCAGCTATATAGCGGGAGCCGTATACAATGAGCAGTTCTTC; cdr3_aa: CASSYIAGAVYNEQFF
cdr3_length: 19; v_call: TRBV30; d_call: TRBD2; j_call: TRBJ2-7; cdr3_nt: TGTGCCTGGAGTGTAATTGGGGGTGGAGCGGGAGGGGCACCCTACGAGCAGTACTTC; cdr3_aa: CAWSVIGGGAGGAPYEQYF
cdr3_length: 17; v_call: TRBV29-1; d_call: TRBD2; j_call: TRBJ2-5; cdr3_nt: TGCAGCGCTACGCCCGGATGGAGTAGCGGGAGGTCTGAGACCCAGTACTTC; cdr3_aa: CSATPGWSSGRSETQYF
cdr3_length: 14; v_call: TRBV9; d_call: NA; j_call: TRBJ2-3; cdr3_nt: TGTGCCAGCAGCGTTGAGGACTACACAGATACGCAGTATTTT; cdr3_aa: CASSVEDYTDTQYF
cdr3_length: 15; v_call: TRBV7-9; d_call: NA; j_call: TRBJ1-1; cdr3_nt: TGTGCCAGCAGCTTAGCGCTTCAGGGGTTCACTGAAGCTTTCTTT; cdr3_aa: CASSLALQGFTEAFF
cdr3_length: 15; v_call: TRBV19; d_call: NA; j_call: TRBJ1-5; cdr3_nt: TGTGCCAGTAGCGTAAGGGGAGGGGGCAATCAGCCCCAGCATTTT; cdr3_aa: CASSVRGGGNQPQHF
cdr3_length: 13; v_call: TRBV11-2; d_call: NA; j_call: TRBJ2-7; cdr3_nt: TGTGCCAGCAGCGCATACAGGGCTTACAGGCAGTACTTC; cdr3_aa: CASSAYRAYRQYF
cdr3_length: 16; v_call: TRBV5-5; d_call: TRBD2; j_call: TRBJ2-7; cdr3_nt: TGTGCCAGCAGCTCGAGCGGGGCCATGAGCTCCTACGAGCAGTACTTC; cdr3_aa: CASSSSGAMSSYEQYF
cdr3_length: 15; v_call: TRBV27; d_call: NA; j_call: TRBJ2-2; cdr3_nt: TGTGCCAGCAGTTTTAGGAGGGTTAACACCGGGGAGCTGTTTTTT; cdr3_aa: CASSFRRVNTGELFF
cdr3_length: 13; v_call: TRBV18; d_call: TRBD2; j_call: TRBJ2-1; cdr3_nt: TGTGCCAGCTCACCCGGACTAGCTGGAGAGCAGTTCTTC; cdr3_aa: CASSPGLAGEQFF
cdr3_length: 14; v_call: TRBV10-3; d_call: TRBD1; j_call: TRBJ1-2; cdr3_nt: TGTGCCATCAGTGAGTCGGGGACAGGGTACGGCTACACCTTC; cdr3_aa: CAISESGTGYGYTF